The rows below give T cell receptor beta chains drawn from one sample of a study of blood T cells in healthy people across ages. MiXCR, applied by TCRdb to the 5' RACE reads, yields one record per CDR3 protein. Among some 1.8 million distinct CDR3 sequences listed, around 40% were seen once. Material for sequencing was blood. The receptors derive from a human donor in good health. The CDR3 runs from the conserved cysteine through the conserved F or W. A D gene is named only where the DNA matches it firmly. Not every row has a clone size; where given, it reads once, few, many or a size class.

abundance	d_gene	v_gene	j_gene	CDR3aa	CDR3nt
-	-	TRBV11-3	TRBJ2-7	CASSLDGERSYEQYF	TGCGCCAGCAGCTTAGACGGGGAACGCTCCTACGAGCAGTACTTC
few	TRBD2	TRBV20-1	TRBJ2-1	CSARRHTAGTAGEQFF	TGCAGTGCTAGGAGGCATACAGCGGGGACCGCTGGTGAGCAGTTCTTC
-	-	TRBV7-6	TRBJ1-1	CASSPPGAAEAFF	TGTGCCAGCAGCCCCCCAGGGGCGGCTGAAGCTTTCTTT
-	-	TRBV5-1	TRBJ1-1	CASSVTQGATEAFF	TGCGCCAGCAGCGTTACACAGGGAGCGACTGAAGCTTTCTTT
-	-	TRBV28	TRBJ1-3	CASSLFGRAGNTIYF	TGTGCCAGCAGTTTATTTGGTCGGGCTGGAAACACCATATATTTT
-	TRBD2	TRBV15	TRBJ2-1	CATSRSLAGGNNEQFF	TGTGCCACCAGCCGTTCCCTAGCGGGGGGAAACAATGAGCAGTTCTTC
-	-	TRBV2	TRBJ2-4	CASKTSGQSKNIQYF	TGTGCCAGCAAAACCTCCGGACAGTCCAAAAACATTCAGTACTTC
-	-	TRBV5-1	TRBJ2-7	CASSLGQEIYEQYF	TGCGCCAGCAGCTTGGGACAGGAAATCTACGAGCAGTACTTC
-	TRBD2	TRBV4-2	TRBJ2-7	CASSQGIAGVIYEQYF	TGTGCCAGCAGCCAAGGTATAGCGGGGGTAATCTACGAGCAGTACTTC
once	-	TRBV27	TRBJ2-7	CASSYMNGASLYEQYF	TGTGCCAGCAGTTACATGAATGGGGCTTCACTCTACGAGCAGTACTTC
-	-	TRBV11-2	TRBJ1-1	CASSLDSEGRGFAFF	TGTGCCAGCAGCTTAGATTCCGAGGGCAGGGGTTTTGCTTTCTTT
-	-	TRBV18	TRBJ1-1	CASSLSMDNEAFF	TGTGCCAGCTCACTATCGATGGACAATGAAGCTTTCTTT
few	TRBD1	TRBV5-1	TRBJ2-7	CASSRTGGQGNEQYF	TGCGCCAGCAGCAGGACGGGGGGACAGGGAAACGAGCAGTACTTC
-	TRBD2	TRBV20-1	TRBJ2-5	CSARLAGRQETQYF	TGCAGTGCTAGACTAGCGGGGAGACAAGAGACCCAGTACTTC
-	-	TRBV5-4	TRBJ2-3	CASSSRQDTDTQYF	TGTGCCAGCAGCTCTCGACAGGACACAGATACGCAGTATTTT
few	TRBD1	TRBV7-2	TRBJ1-6	CASSLRTGVDSPLHF	TGTGCCAGCAGCCTAAGGACAGGGGTTGATTCACCCCTCCACTTT
-	-	TRBV19	TRBJ2-7	CASSILAVSEQYF	TGTGCCAGTAGTATCTTGGCGGTCTCCGAGCAGTACTTC
-	TRBD1	TRBV7-2	TRBJ1-1	CASSHDRVSTEAFF	TGTGCCAGCAGCCACGACAGGGTTAGCACTGAAGCTTTCTTT
-	TRBD1	TRBV6-1	TRBJ2-1	CASSAPLGGQAYSEQFF	TGTGCCAGCAGTGCCCCCCTGGGGGGACAGGCCTACAGTGAGCAGTTCTTC
few	TRBD1	TRBV18	TRBJ1-6	CASSPNAGTVSNSPLHF	TGTGCCAGCTCACCTAATGCCGGGACAGTTTCGAATTCACCCCTCCACTTT
-	-	TRBV20-1	TRBJ2-4	CSASKGGIQYF	TGCAGTGCTTCAAAAGGAGGCATTCAGTACTTC
-	-	TRBV19	TRBJ2-3	CASSPTGGGNTQYF	TGTGCCAGTAGTCCGACGGGCGGCGGTAATACGCAGTATTTT
-	-	TRBV30	TRBJ1-4	CAWSEGTNEKRFF	TGTGCCTGGAGTGAAGGAACTAATGAAAAACGGTTTTTT
-	TRBD2	TRBV27	TRBJ2-7	CAAGGIEQYF	TGTGCCGCGGGGGGTATCGAGCAGTACTTC
-	-	TRBV6-2/TRBV6-3	TRBJ1-1	CASINVDRFYTEAFF	TGTGCCAGCATTAACGTGGACAGATTCTACACTGAAGCTTTCTTT
-	-	TRBV2	TRBJ2-7	CASSEVLQTYEQYF	TGTGCCAGCAGTGAAGTCTTACAGACCTACGAGCAGTACTTC
few	-	TRBV9	TRBJ2-7	CASSEGGHSSYEQYF	TGTGCCAGCAGTGAAGGGGGACATAGCTCCTACGAGCAGTACTTC
-	-	TRBV12-3/TRBV12-4	TRBJ1-2	CASSPNIIWYGYTF	TGTGCCAGCAGTCCGAATATTATTTGGTATGGCTACACCTTC
-	-	TRBV7-6	TRBJ1-1	CASSVDSAGTVLNTEAFF	TGTGCCAGCAGCGTAGACAGCGCCGGGACCGTCCTGAACACTGAAGCTTTCTTT
-	-	TRBV6-2/TRBV6-3	TRBJ1-6	CASSHDRSSYNSPLHF	TGTGCCAGCAGCCACGACAGAAGCTCCTATAATTCACCCCTCCACTTT
-	TRBD1	TRBV28	TRBJ2-5	CASSLDRGVQETQYF	TGTGCCAGCAGTTTGGACAGGGGGGTCCAAGAGACCCAGTACTTC
-	-	TRBV18	TRBJ2-7	CASSPGPDPTVYF	TGTGCCAGCTCACCAGGGCCGGACCCTACTGTGTACTTC
-	-	TRBV4-1	TRBJ2-1	CASSQGQGEGNEQFF	TGCGCCAGCAGCCAAGGTCAAGGGGAAGGGAATGAGCAGTTCTTC
few	TRBD2	TRBV2	TRBJ2-1	CASSTSGGAWEFF	TGTGCCAGCAGTACTAGCGGGGGGGCTTGGGAGTTCTTC
-	-	TRBV4-1	TRBJ1-6	CASSQGKGRYSPLHF	TGCGCCAGCAGCCAAGGGAAGGGGCGATATTCACCCCTCCACTTT
-	TRBD2	TRBV7-2	TRBJ2-5	CASSLNGGEGETQYF	TGTGCCAGCAGCTTAAACGGGGGGGAGGGAGAGACCCAGTACTTC
few	-	TRBV15	TRBJ2-5	CATSRTAMETQYF	TGTGCCACCAGTAGGACGGCCATGGAGACCCAGTACTTC
-	-	TRBV6-2/TRBV6-3	TRBJ2-7	CASSYNAWGAAVYEQYF	TGTGCCAGCAGTTATAATGCGTGGGGTGCAGCGGTTTACGAGCAGTACTTC
-	-	TRBV3-1	TRBJ1-1	CASSQSIWRGENTEAFF	TGTGCCAGCAGCCAGTCGATTTGGAGGGGGGAAAACACTGAAGCTTTCTTT
few	TRBD1	TRBV2	TRBJ1-4	CASREGAKNEKLFF	TGTGCCAGCAGGGAGGGGGCAAAGAATGAAAAACTGTTTTTT
-	-	TRBV4-3	TRBJ1-2	CASSQETSRGDYGYTF	TGCGCCAGCAGCCAAGAAACTTCCCGAGGGGACTATGGCTACACCTTC
-	TRBD1	TRBV7-3	TRBJ2-7	CASSLGGQGAIHEQYF	TGTGCCAGCAGCTTAGGTGGGCAGGGGGCGATACACGAGCAGTACTTC
few	-	TRBV28	TRBJ2-7	CASSWEQYF	TGTGCCAGCAGTTGGGAGCAGTACTTC
-	TRBD1	TRBV20-1	TRBJ2-7	CSASLSGGYEQYF	TGCAGTGCTAGCCTGTCAGGGGGTTACGAGCAGTACTTC
-	-	TRBV6-4	TRBJ2-5	CASSDRQGPTTPRPYF	TGTGCCAGCAGTGACAGGCAGGGACCCACGACTCCTAGACCGTACTTC
-	TRBD1	TRBV10-3	TRBJ2-2	CAIQEGGQGAGELFF	TGTGCCATCCAGGAAGGCGGACAGGGGGCCGGGGAGCTGTTTTTT
few	-	TRBV28	TRBJ2-7	CASRPTSTGSAPTLINYEQYF	TGTGCCAGCAGACCAACCTCCACGGGATCTGCGCCGACTCTGATAAATTACGAGCAGTACTTC
once	TRBD1	TRBV4-1	TRBJ2-1	CASSQEGQGGPGAQFF	TGCGCCAGCAGCCAAGAGGGACAGGGGGGACCAGGGGCGCAGTTCTTC
-	TRBD2	TRBV4-3	TRBJ2-3	CASSQVLAGEISTDTQYF	TGCGCCAGCAGCCAAGTTTTAGCGGGGGAGATCAGCACAGATACGCAGTATTTT
-	-	TRBV25-1	TRBJ1-1	CASTQGGYGSEAFF	TGTGCCAGCACCCAAGGGGGGTACGGGAGTGAAGCTTTCTTT
once	-	TRBV20-1	TRBJ2-1	CSARESRNLGEQFF	TGCAGTGCTAGAGAATCCAGGAACCTTGGGGAGCAGTTCTTC
-	-	TRBV7-3	TRBJ2-1	CASSGNKDEQFF	TGTGCCAGCAGCGGCAACAAAGACGAGCAGTTCTTC
-	-	TRBV12-3/TRBV12-4	TRBJ2-5	CASSFTLAGGKETQYF	TGTGCCAGCAGTTTTACTTTAGCTGGGGGGAAAGAGACCCAGTACTTC